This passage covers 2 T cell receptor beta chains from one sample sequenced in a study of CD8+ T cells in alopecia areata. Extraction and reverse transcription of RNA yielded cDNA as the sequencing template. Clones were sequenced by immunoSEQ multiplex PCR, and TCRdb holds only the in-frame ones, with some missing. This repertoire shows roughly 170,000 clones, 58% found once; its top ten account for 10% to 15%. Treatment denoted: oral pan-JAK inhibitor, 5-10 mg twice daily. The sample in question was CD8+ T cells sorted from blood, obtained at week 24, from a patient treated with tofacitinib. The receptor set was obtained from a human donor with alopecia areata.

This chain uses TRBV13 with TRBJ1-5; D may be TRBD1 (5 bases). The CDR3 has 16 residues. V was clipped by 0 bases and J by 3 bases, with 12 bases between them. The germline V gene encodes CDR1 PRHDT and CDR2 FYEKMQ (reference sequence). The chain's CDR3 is CASSLGPGDPNQPQHF. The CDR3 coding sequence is TGTGCCAGCAGCTTAGGCCCCGGGGACCCCAATCAGCCCCAGCATTTT.

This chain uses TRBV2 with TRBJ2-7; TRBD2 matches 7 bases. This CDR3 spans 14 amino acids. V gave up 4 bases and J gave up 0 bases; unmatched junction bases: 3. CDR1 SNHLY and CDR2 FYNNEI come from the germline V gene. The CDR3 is CASSAAGSSYEQYF. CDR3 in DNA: TGTGCCAGCAGTGCAGCGGGGAGCTCCTACGAGCAGTACTTC. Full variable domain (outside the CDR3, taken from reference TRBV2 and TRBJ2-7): EPEVTQTPSHQVTQMGQEVILRCVPISNHLYFYWYRQILGQKVEFLVSFYNNEISEKSEIFDDQFSVERPDGSNFTLKIRSTKLEDSAMYFCASSAAGSSYEQYFGPGTRLTVT.